The T cell receptor beta chain under discussion was sequenced for a study of T cells after yellow fever vaccination. Study-wide context: Researchers used SMART-Seq v4 Ultra Low Input to prepare fractions that had low cell numbers.

TCRdb processed the 5' RACE reads anew with MiXCR; each CDR3 protein has one entry. The sample lists over 45,000 distinct CDR3 sequences, roughly 7.4% seen once, with 30% to 40% in the top ten. The TCR was taken from a young man who received the YFV17D yellow fever vaccine. The sequencing used CD8+ T cells sorted from PBMCs, collected on the day of the first yellow fever vaccination.

Written as DNA, the CDR3 is TGTGCCAGCAGCACCCTCCCGAAGACCCAGTACTTC. Its protein product is CASSTLPKTQYF. The chain recombines TRBV7-9 with TRBJ2-5; D is ambiguous. Trimming shortened V by 5 bases and J by 6 bases, and 10 bases separated the two germline ends. Germline V gene lookup returns CDR1 SEHNR and CDR2 FQNEAQ (reference sequence). The CDR3 is 12 amino acids. Full variable domain (missing parts from reference TRBV7-9 and TRBJ2-5): DTGVSQNPRHKITKRGQNVTFRCDPISEHNRLYWYRQTLGQGPEFLTYFQNEAQLEKSRLLSDRFSAERPKGSFSTLEIQRTEQGDSAMYLCASSTLPKTQYFGPGTRLLVL.